Listed here are 28 T cell receptor beta chains from one sample, sequenced in a study of metastatic and nonmetastatic thyroid tumors. Patients were all untreated before their thyroid surgery. TCRdb re-clonotyped the PCR reads via MiXCR. The sample has 15,000 or so clones; more than 20% are singletons. Sequenced sample: tumor tissue. The receptor set was obtained from a female donor with papillary thyroid cancer or a benign thyroid nodule (not recorded which). Some clones in this sample may be carry-over from other donors' samples.

About this clone itself: A clone one base away is much larger, so this may be a read error. V usage is TRBV5-6 and J usage is TRBJ1-4; D gene uncertain. The CDR3 is 14 amino acids. CDR1 and CDR2 (germline): SGHDT, YYEEEE. The CDR3 loop is CAGSTLGAVEKLFF. Here the CDR3 DNA reads TGTGCCGGCAGCACCTTGGGAGCCGTGGAAAAACTGTTTTTT. Using reference TRBV5-6 and TRBJ1-4 for the parts outside the CDR3, the full variable domain is DAGVTQSPTHLIKTRGQQVTLRCSPKSGHDTVSWYQQALGQGPQFIFQYYEEEERQRGNFPDRFSGHQFPNYSSELNVNALLLGDSALYLCAGSTLGAVEKLFFGSGTQLSVL.

The sample holds many counts of this clone. The gene calls are TRBV7-2 and TRBJ2-1; 7 positions agree with TRBD2. Germline CDR1 is SGHTA and CDR2 is FQGNSA. The CDR3 has 16 residues. V was clipped by 5 bases and J by 7 bases; unmatched bases: 14. The CDR3 spells CASSPYASGLQNEQFF. The DNA for the CDR3 is TGTGCCAGCAGCCCCTATGCGTCGGGACTACAGAATGAGCAGTTCTTC.

By share, this clone ranks as medium-sized (0.01 to 0.1%). This chain uses TRBV11-2 with TRBJ2-7; 9 nucleotides match TRBD2. After removal of 5 bases from V and 4 bases from J, the junction contained 12 bases not matched to a gene. This CDR3 comprises 16 residues. Germline CDR1 is SGHAT and CDR2 is FQNNGV. CDR3 sequence reads: CASSPGHSGRKYEQYF. The CDR3 nucleotides read TGTGCCAGCAGCCCCGGGCACAGCGGGAGGAAATACGAGCAGTACTTC.

This clone appeared many times. V usage is TRBV14 and J usage is TRBJ2-5; D gene uncertain. In germline, CDR1 is SGHDN, CDR2 FVKESK. CDR3 length: 14 residues. Trimming stripped 6 bases from V and 1 base from J, with 12 bases between. CDR3 sequence reads: CASSLNRAQETQYF. CDR3 DNA: TGTGCCAGCAGTCTAAACAGAGCCCAAGAGACCCAGTACTTC.

In this sample, this clone turned up many times. This chain joins TRBV3-1 and TRBJ2-7; 7 bases map to TRBD2. Germline CDR1 reads LGHDT; CDR2 reads YNNKEL (reference sequence). The CDR3 is made up of 14 amino acids. V lost 4 bases and J lost 2; bases outside the gene matches: 5. The CDR3 here is CASSLGTITYEQYF. The CDR3 DNA follows: TGTGCCAGCAGCCTTGGGACTATTACCTACGAGCAGTACTTC.

This clone appeared many times. The chain is built from TRBV11-2 and TRBJ2-3, with TRBD2 as a possible D gene (6 bases). V was pared by 3 bases and J by 1 base, with 8 bases between. The CDR3 runs 14 residues. CDR1 is SGHAT and CDR2 is FQNNGV in the germline V gene. This CDR3 reads CASSLGLGTDTQYF. Written as DNA, the CDR3 is TGTGCCAGCAGCTTGGGACTTGGCACAGATACGCAGTATTTT.

The chain has TRBV7-2 and TRBJ2-7, with D hard to call. V shed 3 bases and J shed 5 bases, with 11 bases lying between them. The CDR3 is 13 amino acids. CDR1 and CDR2 (germline): SGHTA, FQGNSA. The CDR3 nucleotides read TGTGCCAGCAGCTTGTCCGTCGTGGACGAGCAGTACTTC. Its protein is CASSLSVVDEQYF.

V usage is TRBV7-2 and J usage is TRBJ2-7, with D perhaps TRBD1 (5 bases). Germline lookup yields CDR1 SGHTA and CDR2 FQGNSA. This CDR3 is built from 14 residues. V lost 0 bases, J lost 3 bases, and 9 bases lay in between. The CDR3 nucleotides read TGTGCCAGCAGCTTAGCGCAAGGGGACTACGAGCAGTACTTC. This encodes CASSLAQGDYEQYF.

This clone was counted at least ten times. The V and J genes are TRBV3-1 and TRBJ2-1; TRBD2 is a possible D gene (5 bases). This CDR3 spans 15 amino acids. Germline-derived CDR1 and CDR2 are LGHDT and YNNKEL (reference sequence). V dropped 2 bases and J dropped 0 bases, with 8 bases sitting between them. CDR3: CASSQTGNSYNEQFF. In DNA, the CDR3 is TGTGCCAGCAGCCAAACGGGAAACTCCTACAATGAGCAGTTCTTC.

This clone was observed many times. The V call is TRBV28, the J call TRBJ2-5, with a weak D call TRBD1 (5 bases). The CDR3 length is 14 residues. Germline assignment: CDR1 MDHEN and CDR2 SYDVKM. With 7 bases removed from V and 0 bases from J, the gap between germline ends came to 12 bases. In nucleotides, the CDR3 is TGTGCCAGCACAGTCAGGGTCCACCAAGAGACCCAGTACTTC. Amino acid sequence: CASTVRVHQETQYF.

By sample share, this clone is medium-sized (0.01 to 0.1%). V gene TRBV19 combines with J gene TRBJ1-2; 10 bases match TRBD1. CDR1 LNHDA and CDR2 SQIVND come from the germline V gene (reference sequence). Trimming removed 1 base from V and 7 bases from J; junction bases left unmatched: 3. The CDR3 has 14 amino acids. CDR3 in amino acids: CASSIAGTGAGYTF. The CDR3 nucleotides are TGTGCCAGTAGTATAGCCGGGACAGGGGCTGGCTACACCTTC.

The chain uses TRBV6-9 and TRBJ1-2; 7 bases are a match to TRBD1. Unmatched junction bases numbered 16, after V lost 6 bases and J lost 6 bases. The CDR3 is made up of 16 amino acids. Germline V CDR1 and CDR2: MNHGY, SVAAGI. CDR3 sequence (DNA): TGTGCCAGCAGCCCTGTGGGGACAGTGGGCCTTCATGGCTACACCTTC. Translation: CASSPVGTVGLHGYTF.

On this clone: One junction end does not reproduce the germline sequence, and a read error may be involved. The CDR3 sequence: CASSGQVVTGELFF. The CDR3 DNA is TGTGCCAGCAGCGGACAGGTAGTGACCGGTGAGCTGTTTTTT. J is TRBJ2-2 and V is TRBV7-9; 7 bases line up with TRBD1. The CDR3 spans 14 residues. In germline, CDR1 is SEHNR, CDR2 FQNEAQ (reference sequence).

Turning to this clone: One end of the junction does not line up with germline, which may come from a read error. V gene TRBV19 combines with J gene TRBJ1-3; D is undetermined. The CDR3 loop spans 17 amino acids. The germline V gene has CDR1 LNHDA and CDR2 SQIVND (reference sequence). For the CDR3, the DNA is TGTGCCAATAGTATAAATGGTCAGATGAGCTCTGGAAACACCATATATTTT. The encoded protein is CANSINGQMSSGNTIYF. Together with reference TRBV19 and TRBJ1-3, the CDR3 gives the full variable domain: DGGITQSPKYLFRKEGQNVTLSCEQNLNHDAMYWYRQDPGQGLRLIYYSQIVNDFQKGDIAEGYSVSREKKESFPLTVTSAQKNPTAFYLCANSINGQMSSGNTIYFGEGSWLTVV.

The sample holds many counts of this clone. The chain recombines TRBV2 with TRBJ1-1, with a weak D call TRBD1 (5 bases). Germline V gene lookup returns CDR1 SNHLY and CDR2 FYNNEI. Trimming cost V 6 bases and J 1 base, with 21 bases left between them. The CDR3 spans 17 residues. CDR3 region: CASSEQMEGTENTEAFF. DNA for the CDR3: TGTGCCAGCAGCGAGCAGATGGAGGGGACCGAGAACACTGAAGCTTTCTTT.

This sequence joins TRBV20-1 and TRBJ2-2, with 10 bases aligning to TRBD1. The germline V gene encodes CDR1 DFQATT and CDR2 SNEGSKA (reference sequence). CDR3 length: 16 residues. Trimming at V came to 0 bases and at J to 5 bases, leaving 6 bases not matched to a gene. The CDR3: CSARDPGQGITGELFF. CDR3 nucleotides: TGCAGTGCTAGAGATCCGGGACAGGGGATTACCGGGGAGCTGTTTTTT.

This clone was counted between two and nine times. V is TRBV28 and J is TRBJ2-7, with D unresolved. V lost 4 bases, J lost 7 bases, and 14 bases lay in between. The CDR3 sequence is 13 residues long. Looked up from germline, CDR1 is MDHEN and CDR2 is SYDVKM. The DNA of the CDR3 is TGTGCCAGCAGTTCCTCCGTGACAATAGAGCAGTACTTC. Its translation: CASSSSVTIEQYF.

Within the sample, this clone is medium-sized. This chain links TRBV5-1 with TRBJ2-4, with D possibly being TRBD1 or TRBD2 (6 bases each). This CDR3 has 15 amino acids. From germline, CDR1 is SGHRS and CDR2 YFSETQ. Trimming shortened V by 0 bases and J by 9 bases, and 16 bases separated the two germline ends. CDR3 in amino acids: CASSLGPATGAIQYF. For the CDR3, the DNA is TGCGCCAGCAGCTTGGGTCCGGCAACGGGGGCCATTCAGTACTTC.

The chain combines TRBV5-4 with TRBJ1-1; D ambiguous. V was clipped by 4 bases and J by 1 base, with 11 bases between them. The CDR3 loop spans 14 amino acids. Germline assignment: CDR1 SGHNT and CDR2 YYREEE (reference sequence). Written as DNA, the CDR3 is TGTGCCAGCAGCCTCGAGGGTCCGAACACTGAAGCTTTCTTT. It translates to CASSLEGPNTEAFF.

Points on this clone: This may be a read error, as it is one base from a much larger clone. The chain links TRBV15 to TRBJ2-2, with D perhaps matching TRBD2 (5 bases). This CDR3 spans 17 amino acids. Trimming left V 1 base short and J 5 bases short, with 17 bases between. Germline V gene lookup returns CDR1 LNHNV and CDR2 YYDKDF (reference sequence). CDR3: CATSRGLLTWRTGELFF. In nucleotides, the CDR3 is TGTGCCACCAGCAGAGGCCTACTAACATGGAGGACCGGGGAGCTGTTTTTT.

This clone is judged medium-sized (0.01 to 0.1%). This rearrangement joins TRBV4-2 to TRBJ2-5, with a weak D call TRBD2 (5 bases). From germline, CDR1 is LGHNA and CDR2 YNFKEQ. V lost 0 bases, J lost 5 bases, and 19 bases lay in between. The CDR3 runs 17 residues. The CDR3 DNA reads as TGTGCCAGCAGCCAAGATAGGCGAGCTAGCCGGGGTGAGACCCAGTACTTC. Encoded protein: CASSQDRRASRGETQYF.

This clone was seen a few times. The CDR3 sequence: CASSPQGARGGYTF. The CDR3 coding sequence is TGTGCCAGCAGCCCACAGGGGGCAAGGGGTGGCTACACCTTC. The chain is built from TRBV12-3 or TRBV12-4 and TRBJ1-2, with 9 bases matching TRBD1. The V gene end was trimmed by 6 bases and the J gene end by 7 bases; junction bases not matched to a gene: 9. This CDR3 has 14 amino acids.

This clone was observed many times. The chain joins TRBV10-2 to TRBJ1-3; D perhaps matches TRBD1 (5 bases). The CDR3 contains 14 residues. Germline-derived CDR1 and CDR2 are WSHSY and SAAADI. Deletions cut 4 bases from V and 4 bases from J, with 11 bases between. The CDR3 here is CASSVMDTGNTIYF. The CDR3 DNA reads TGCGCCAGCAGTGTGATGGACACCGGAAACACCATATATTTT.

This clone was seen repeatedly, ten times or more. This rearrangement joins TRBV5-1 to TRBJ2-5; 7 nucleotides agree with TRBD1. The CDR3 sequence is 15 residues long. Germline assignment: CDR1 SGHRS and CDR2 YFSETQ. Trimming cost V 4 bases and J 7 bases; bases outside gene matches: 13. The CDR3 protein is CASSPGEGAEGTQYF. The CDR3, as DNA: TGCGCCAGCAGCCCCGGAGAGGGGGCTGAGGGGACCCAGTACTTC.

This clone occurred many times. The chain uses TRBV20-1 and TRBJ2-1, with 12 bases aligning to TRBD2. Trimming took 5 bases from V and 0 from J; bases not matched to a gene: 2. CDR3 size: 15 residues. Germline-derived CDR1 and CDR2 are DFQATT and SNEGSKA (reference sequence). This CDR3 is CSAPSGRASYNEQFF. In DNA, the CDR3 is TGCAGTGCTCCTAGCGGGAGGGCCTCCTACAATGAGCAGTTCTTC.

The chain combines TRBV20-1 with TRBJ1-5, with 7 bases that match TRBD1. This CDR3 has 13 amino acids. Germline assignment: CDR1 DFQATT and CDR2 SNEGSKA (reference sequence). Unmatched junction bases numbered 7, after V lost 6 bases and J lost 5 bases. The CDR3 is CSAQGGGDQPQHF. CDR3 bases: TGCAGTGCCCAGGGGGGGGGCGATCAGCCCCAGCATTTT.

This clone was found a few times. At one end the junction does not follow the germline gene, possibly because of a read error. The chain employs TRBV7-3 and TRBJ2-7, with D unresolved. In germline, CDR1 is SGHTA, CDR2 FQGTGA. CDR3 length: 12 amino acids. CDR3 loop: CAISPDGYEQYF. The CDR3 nucleotides are TGTGCCATCAGCCCGGATGGATACGAGCAGTACTTC.

This clone was observed a few times. The genes are TRBV28 and TRBJ2-1; D unresolved. This CDR3 contains 14 residues. Germline CDR1 and CDR2: MDHEN and SYDVKM. CDR3 DNA sequence: TGTCCCGGCAGTACGGACCCGAATTCGGGCGAGCAGTTCTTC. The encoded protein is CPGSTDPNSGEQFF.